The 20 T cell receptor beta chains in this list originate from one sample, sequenced in a study of T cells in Graves' hyperthyroidism and ophthalmopathy (dated by TCRdb to between 2018 and 2021). The method was multiplex PCR. These reads were obtained on an Illumina HiSeq 2000. TCR beta CDR3 regions were amplified from RNA transcripts. A first-round RT-PCR of the TCR CDR3 used the HTBI primer set with the Qiagen OneStep RT-PCR kit. TCRdb redid the processing of the public reads, applying fastp at Q25 and MiXCR, and retained in-frame beta chains. CDR3 protein duplicates are merged, each entry listing the most common genes and DNA. The table for this sample lists approximately 530,000 distinct CDR3 sequences; just under 20% of them were counted only once. The biggest ten clones account for roughly 44% of the sample. The source material was blood. These receptor sequences come from a man aged 40-50 years with Graves' ophthalmopathy.

This sequence joins TRBV5-1 and TRBJ1-2; the D gene is possibly TRBD1 (5 bases). The CDR3 consists of 14 residues. CDR1 is SGHRS and CDR2 is YFSETQ in the germline V gene. V was trimmed by 1 base and J by 8 bases, leaving 15 bases between them. CDR3: CASSLNSPREGYTF. The CDR3 bases are TGCGCCAGCAGCTTGAACTCACCCAGGGAAGGCTACACCTTC.

This clonotype occurred many times. The chain couples TRBV11-1 to TRBJ2-5; D is unresolved. Germline V gene lookup returns CDR1 SGHAT and CDR2 FQDESV (reference sequence). The germline V and J ends were trimmed by 3 bases and 2 bases, with 7 bases remaining between them. This CDR3 contains 13 residues. The DNA of the CDR3 is TGTGCCAGCAGCTTGGGCTGGCAAGAGACCCAGTACTTC. Encoded protein: CASSLGWQETQYF.

The genes are TRBV9 and TRBJ2-7; D perhaps matches TRBD2 (5 bases). This CDR3 comprises 14 residues. Trimming removed 0 bases from V and 2 bases from J, with 9 bases in between. Germline values: CDR1 SGDLS, CDR2 YYNGEE. The CDR3 here is CASSVGGLPYEQYF. The CDR3, as DNA: TGTGCCAGCAGCGTAGGAGGACTTCCCTACGAGCAGTACTTC.

In this sample, this clonotype turned up many times. V usage is TRBV30 and J usage is TRBJ2-7, with D perhaps being TRBD1 or TRBD2 (5 bases each). The V end was cut by 2 bases, the J end by 2 bases, with 7 bases between. The CDR3 sequence is 12 residues long. The germline CDR1 and CDR2 sequences are GTSNPN and SVGIG (reference sequence). DNA for the CDR3: TGTGCCTGGAGTAGGGACGCCTACGAGCAGTACTTC. Translation gives CAWSRDAYEQYF.

Here the CDR3 reads CASGFGHSDTQYF. The CDR3 nucleotides read TGTGCTAGTGGTTTCGGCCATTCAGATACGCAGTATTTT. The chain employs TRBV12-5 and TRBJ2-3; D gene ambiguous. Between the trimmed V and J ends, which lost 3 bases and 4 bases, there was a span of 8 bases. Germline loops: CDR1 LGHNT, CDR2 FRNRAP. The CDR3 has 13 amino acids.

V is TRBV6-2 or TRBV6-3 and J is TRBJ2-3; TRBD2 is a possible D gene (6 bases). The CDR3 runs to 14 residues. Per germline, CDR1 MNHEY and CDR2 SVGEGT. Trimming took 0 bases from V and 5 from J, leaving 9 bases between them. CDR3 coding DNA: TGTGCCAGCAGTTACTCCGCGGGAAAAGATACGCAGTATTTT. Residues: CASSYSAGKDTQYF.

As to this clonotype: A much more abundant neighbour one base away suggests this may be a read error. Since the CDR3 does not end with the conserved phenylalanine or tryptophan, this likely comes from a read error. The DNA is omitted, as the CDR3 cannot be located on it reliably, and the CDR3 follows TCRdb's listing. V usage is TRBV11-2 and J usage is TRBJ2-1. The CDR3 spans 12 amino acids, including both terminal residues. Germline lookup yields CDR1 SGHAT and CDR2 FQNNGV. CDR3 sequence reads: CASSYAGRSKFL.

This clonotype appeared a few times. The CDR3 bases are TGTGCCAGCAGCACGGGACCTCGGAGGGCCCAGTACTTC. Protein: CASSTGPRRAQYF. The gene calls are TRBV7-8 and TRBJ2-5, with D perhaps TRBD2 (6 bases). Germline V gene data show CDR1 as SGHVS and CDR2 as FQNEAQ. The CDR3 length is 13 residues. V was shortened by 5 bases and J by 9 bases, with 16 bases between the two germline ends.

This clonotype was seen at least ten times. The rearrangement links TRBV20-1 to TRBJ2-7; 12 positions match TRBD2. The CDR3 has 16 residues. The J segment lost 7 bases and the V segment lost 0 bases, leaving 10 bases of the junction unmatched. Germline V gives CDR1 DFQATT, CDR2 SNEGSKA (reference sequence). CDR3 protein: CSARDPLAGGPGEQYF. In DNA form, the CDR3 reads TGCAGTGCTAGAGATCCCCTAGCGGGAGGGCCGGGGGAGCAGTACTTC.

This clonotype came up many times. This chain connects TRBV7-2 to TRBJ2-5; D is uncertain. Trimming removed 4 bases at V and 6 bases at J, with 15 bases between. The CDR3 runs 14 residues. Germline assignment: CDR1 SGHTA and CDR2 FQGNSA. CDR3 residues: CASSYPEQRKTQYF. CDR3 nucleotides: TGTGCCAGCAGCTATCCAGAACAACGGAAGACCCAGTACTTC.

This sequence joins TRBV20-1 and TRBJ1-5; D unresolved. CDR1 is DFQATT, CDR2 SNEGSKA, per germline (reference sequence). The CDR3 covers 15 residues. Trimming stripped 3 bases from V and 3 bases from J, with 15 bases between. The CDR3 sequence: CSASPPDGNNQPQHF. In DNA form, the CDR3 reads TGCAGTGCTAGCCCCCCGGACGGTAACAATCAGCCCCAGCATTTT.

The sample holds a few counts of this clonotype. V and J are TRBV6-2 or TRBV6-3 and TRBJ2-2, with TRBD2 matching over 12 bases. Looked up from germline, CDR1 is MNHEY and CDR2 is SVGEGT. The CDR3 contains 16 residues. V was pared by 6 bases and J by 3 bases, with 5 bases of the junction left unmatched. CDR3 residues: CASSFGLAGYTGELFF. DNA of the CDR3: TGTGCCAGCAGCTTCGGACTAGCGGGATACACCGGGGAGCTGTTTTTT.

The chain employs TRBV25-1 and TRBJ2-5, with D possibly matching TRBD2 (6 bases). CDR1 and CDR2 from the germline V gene are MGHDK and SYGVNS. Deletions cut 7 bases from V and 5 bases from J, with 14 bases between. This CDR3 has 13 amino acids. CDR3 coding DNA: TGTGCCAGCAAACGGGAGACGTCGGAGACCCAGTACTTC. Encoded protein: CASKRETSETQYF.

This clonotype was found many times. J is TRBJ2-2 and V is TRBV3-1; 7 bases match TRBD2. Unmatched junction bases numbered 0, after V lost 1 base and J lost 4 bases. The CDR3 runs to 14 residues. The germline CDR1 and CDR2 sequences are LGHDT and YNNKEL (reference sequence). The CDR3 sequence: CASSQVAGTGELFF. CDR3 coding DNA: TGTGCCAGCAGCCAAGTAGCGGGCACCGGGGAGCTGTTTTTT.

This clonotype has a handful of counts. The chain uses TRBV2 and TRBJ1-2, with D unclear. Germline V gene lookup returns CDR1 SNHLY and CDR2 FYNNEI. This CDR3 is built from 12 residues. Trimming cost V 10 bases and J 1 base, with 10 bases left between them. DNA for the CDR3: TGTGCCACCCAGGCGTTTAACTATGGCTACACCTTC. Protein product: CATQAFNYGYTF.

This chain links TRBV19 with TRBJ2-7; D is ambiguous. Germline V gives CDR1 LNHDA, CDR2 SQIVND (reference sequence). CDR3 length: 13 residues. V was cut by 9 bases and J by 3 bases, with 15 bases left in between. CDR3 nucleotides: TGTGCCAGCTCCTTTAGGAGAAACTACGAGCAGTACTTC. Protein product: CASSFRRNYEQYF.

The CDR3 sequence is CASQSVELADSTGELFF. The CDR3 bases are TGCGCCAGCCAATCAGTCGAGCTAGCGGATTCCACCGGGGAGCTGTTTTTT. The chain is built from TRBV5-1 and TRBJ2-2, with TRBD2 matching 7 bases. This CDR3 spans 17 amino acids. Germline CDR1 is SGHRS and CDR2 is YFSETQ. The trim removed 7 bases at V and 4 bases at J, leaving 16 bases unmatched.

The rearrangement links TRBV29-1 to TRBJ2-3; 9 bases map to TRBD2. With 5 bases clipped from V and 1 base from J, the junction kept 7 bases outside the gene matches. This CDR3 spans 15 amino acids. Germline V gene lookup returns CDR1 SQVTM and CDR2 ANQGSEA. The CDR3 region is CSVSAGGGGTDTQYF. CDR3 DNA: TGCAGCGTTTCGGCTGGCGGGGGGGGCACAGATACGCAGTATTTT.

This clonotype was seen ten or more times. The chain recombines TRBV3-1 with TRBJ1-5; no definite D call. The germline V gene has CDR1 LGHDT and CDR2 YNNKEL (reference sequence). The CDR3 spans 16 residues. Trimming shortened V by 0 bases and J by 2 bases, and 11 bases separated the two germline ends. For the CDR3, the DNA is TGTGCCAGCAGCCAAGACTTCGGAGTAGGCAATCAGCCCCAGCATTTT. As protein: CASSQDFGVGNQPQHF.

V gene TRBV12-3 or TRBV12-4 combines with J gene TRBJ2-7; 9 bases map to TRBD2. The CDR3 consists of 15 residues. Trimming took 5 bases from V and 7 from J; bases not matched to a gene: 12. This chain's CDR3 is CASSDGSGGSREQYF. The CDR3 DNA is TGTGCCAGCAGTGATGGTAGCGGGGGTAGTCGAGAGCAGTACTTC.